The T cell receptor beta chain described here comes from a study of T-cell reconstitution after alpha-beta-depleted transplantation in children (TCRdb year 2016). Regarding the complete study: The study quantitatively tracked T-cell immune reconstitution after TCRalphabeta/CD19-depleted allogeneic hematopoietic cell transplantation in children using TCR repertoire profiling.

Its CDR3 holds 16 amino acids, cysteine through phenylalanine. The sequence is cut down to CDR3 DNA, 48 bases in frame from base 1. The junction shows trimming of 1 base on V and 0 bases on J, plus 10 bases between the germline ends. Per the germline V gene, MNHNS is the CDR1 and SASEGT is the CDR2. This clonotype was counted a few times. Its antigen is not yet known. The sample holds no much larger clone one base away, and base qualities are not on file. To prepare the library, PCR was applied. Sequenced using an Illumina HiSeq 2500. Molecular barcoding was employed in the preparation of TCR libraries, with unique molecular identifiers being used to normalize TCRbeta repertoire quantification. In-frame beta chains were kept once TCRdb had trimmed the public reads at Q25 with fastp and called clones with MiXCR. Every distinct CDR3 protein forms one entry, paired with its most common genes and DNA. The sample records approximately 400,000 distinct CDR3 sequences, approximately 10% of which are singletons. The ten largest clones take up roughly 6% of the sample.

The source is a human donor who donated a stem cell graft to a child with acute myeloid leukemia. The rearrangement joined TRBV6-1 to TRBJ2-1; the D gene identity is not certain. This specimen was PBMCs from the stem cell graft donor, taken from the stem cell graft. The encoded CDR3 is CASSEEDPPSYNEQFF. In nucleotides, the sequence is TGTGCCAGCAGTGAAGAGGACCCCCCCTCCTACAATGAGCAGTTCTTC.